This entry concerns a single T cell receptor beta chain. As yet, its antigen is unknown. The sample originates from a study of radiotherapy plus CTLA-4 blockade in lung cancer. The overall study: 18% of patients responded objectively, and roughly 30% achieved disease control.

Chemo-refractory metastatic non-small-cell lung cancer patients received focal radiation with ipilimumab CTLA-4 blockade. TCRdb keeps only in-frame clones here, not all; method: immunoSEQ multiplex PCR. The repertoire holds about 51,000 clones, with roughly 83% as singletons. The CDR3 consists of 19 residues. J lost 0 bases, V lost 4 bases, and 15 bases had no gene match. Germline CDR1 and CDR2: SGHRS and YFSETQ. General study findings and limits: Among blood TCR repertoires after radiotherapy plus ipilimumab, tumor-derived clones expanded.

The V gene is TRBV5-1, the J gene TRBJ2-1; 8 bases agree with TRBD2. The sequence came from a human donor with non-small cell lung cancer who had a complete response to radiotherapy plus ipilimumab. The sequenced sample was peripheral blood, obtained from a patient treated with radiotherapy plus ipilimumab. The CDR3 DNA sequence: TGCGCCAGCAGCCCTAGAGGTAGCGGGAATAGGGGCTCCTACAATGAGCAGTTCTTC. Its translation is CASSPRGSGNRGSYNEQFF. The entire variable domain, with the rest obtained from reference TRBV5-1 and TRBJ2-1, is as follows: KAGVTQTPRYLIKTRGQQVTLSCSPISGHRSVSWYQQTPGQGLQFLFEYFSETQRNKGNFPGRFSGRQFSNSRSEMNVSTLELGDSALYLCASSPRGSGNRGSYNEQFFGPGTRLTVL.